This is a list of T cell receptor beta chains from one sample in a study of regulatory T cells in long-lasting Graves disease. Each CDR3 protein is one row after TCRdb ran MiXCR on the multiplex PCR reads. This sample carries some 450,000 distinct CDR3 sequences, around a quarter of them seen once, and the ten largest clones take over 25%. The sample in question was peripheral blood mononuclear cells (PBMCs), obtained when the disease was refractory, from a patient treated with antithyroid drugs. These receptors were obtained from a female donor with Graves disease. Each CDR3 is given with its conserved first and last residue. A D gene is named only where the DNA matches it firmly. The listing skips clone size in some rows; elsewhere it reads once, few, many or a size class.

length,V,size,J,D,DNA,CDR3
16,TRBV5-1,NA,TRBJ2-5,TRBD2,TGCGCCAGCAGCATGGGACTAGCGGGAGTTTATGAGACCCAGTACTTC,CASSMGLAGVYETQYF
13,TRBV11-1,many,TRBJ2-7,TRBD2,TGTGCCAGCAGCTTGAGGCGGGGGGGCGAGCAGTACTTC,CASSLRRGGEQYF
15,TRBV7-9,NA,TRBJ2-1,NA,TGTGCCAGCAGCTTAGGGCAGGGTACATACAATGAGCAGTTCTTC,CASSLGQGTYNEQFF
14,TRBV4-1,NA,TRBJ1-5,NA,TGCGCCAGCAGCCAAGCAAGGGCCGGGCAGCCCCAGCATTTT,CASSQARAGQPQHF
16,TRBV3-1,NA,TRBJ2-5,TRBD2,TGTGCCAGCAGCCCCTGGACTAGCGGGAGAATAGAGACCCAGTACTTC,CASSPWTSGRIETQYF
14,TRBV6-2/TRBV6-3,NA,TRBJ1-1,NA,TGTGCCAGCAGTTACGAAGGCCGATACCGTAAAGCTTTCTTT,CASSYEGRYRKAFF
10,TRBV2,many,TRBJ1-1,NA,TGTGCCAGCGGCGCAGAGAAAGCTTTCTTT,CASGAEKAFF
14,TRBV20-1,many,TRBJ1-5,NA,TGCAGTGCGGCCCAAGGAAACAACAATCAGCCCCAGCATTTT,CSAAQGNNNQPQHF
13,TRBV7-2,few,TRBJ1-5,NA,TGTGCCAGCAGCCGAACAGATAATCAGCCCCAGCATTTT,CASSRTDNQPQHF
15,TRBV7-8,few,TRBJ2-7,NA,TGTGCCAGCAGCTCTCGTGCGGGAAAGTCCTACGAGCAGTACTTC,CASSSRAGKSYEQYF